The T cell receptor beta chain described here comes from a study of CD8 T cells in Susac syndrome. This clonotype was found once. In germline, CDR1 is LGHDT, CDR2 YNNKEL (reference sequence). CDR3 length: 14 residues. Deletions cut 4 bases from V and 7 bases from J, with 16 bases between. Reverse transcription of roughly 0.5 to 1 ug RNA was carried out with random hexamers. With immunoSEQ multiplex PCR, TCR beta CDR3 was amplified across 54 Vbeta and 13 Jbeta. TCRdb processed the immunoSEQ multiplex PCR reads anew with MiXCR; each CDR3 protein has one entry. The sample shows approximately 190,000 distinct CDR3 sequences, 93% of them seen only once. Sequencing targeted TCR beta in T cells from blood (CD8+ and CD4+). The study used healthy donors as controls matched for age and sex.

The sequenced material came from CD4+ T cells from PBMCs. This clonotype was sampled from a human donor in good health. The chain combines TRBV3-1 with TRBJ1-2; D gene unclear. The CDR3 sequence is CASSPGGITSGYTF. The CDR3 DNA reads as TGTGCCAGCAGCCCCGGTGGGATAACTTCTGGCTACACCTTC.